This T cell receptor beta chain was sequenced during a study of CD8+CD57+ T cells in acquired aplastic anemia. Background on the study: CD4+ and CD8+ cells, once sorted, gave DNA averaging about 3 ug. Findings and caveats of the study: CD8+ Simpson's diversity in patients was not significantly different from that in controls. Patients had roughly 31 CD8+ CDR3 sequences in common with controls (the shared set).

The template used for profiling TCR beta VDJ and CDR3 was genomic DNA. TCRdb reprocessed the reads with MiXCR, giving one entry per CDR3 protein. The table records about 210,000 distinct CDR3 sequences, about a third of them present only once. V was clipped by 5 bases and J by 1 base; unmatched bases: 12. The CDR3 has 17 residues. Germline-derived CDR1 and CDR2 are MDHEN and SYDVKM. Note on this clonotype: Its cognate antigen is unknown.

The sequence was obtained from a human donor in good health, serving as a control. Sequencing was carried out using sorted CD4+, CD8+, or CD8+CD57+ T cells (not recorded which) from PBMCs. This chain connects TRBV28 to TRBJ1-1; TRBD1 agrees at 8 bases. In nucleotides, the CDR3 is TGTGCCAGCAGTACCCTCCAGGGGGCGTCGAAGAACACTGAAGCTTTCTTT. It translates to CASSTLQGASKNTEAFF.